This record covers a single T cell receptor (beta chain). The RNA, about 0.45 to 1 ug, was put through reverse transcription using random hexamers. Each CDR3 protein is one row after TCRdb ran MiXCR on the immunoSEQ multiplex PCR reads. The sample lists roughly 200,000 distinct CDR3 sequences, approximately 94% occurring once. The controls, all healthy donors, were matched for age and sex. Negative magnetic isolation gave CD8+ and CD4+ cells; FACS enriched CD8+ TEMRA. V was pared by 8 bases and J by 15 bases, with 8 bases between. The CDR3 has 8 amino acids. The germline V gene encodes CDR1 SGHNT and CDR2 YENEEA. This entry belongs to a study of CD8 T cells in Susac syndrome.

The sequence was collected from a human donor in good health. The gene calls are TRBV11-3 and TRBJ2-1; TRBD2 might be the D (6 bases). The sequenced material came from CD4+ T cells from PBMCs. CDR3 sequence (DNA): TGTGCCAGCCTCGGGAGGTTCTTC. It encodes CASLGRFF. Complete variable domain (other parts from reference TRBV11-3 and TRBJ2-1): EAGVVQSPRYKIIEKKQPVAFWCNPISGHNTLYWYLQNLGQGPELLIRYENEEAVDDSQLPKDRFSAERLKGVDSTLKIQPAELGDSAVYLCASLGRFFGPGTRLTVL.